What follows is one T cell receptor (beta chain) and its context. These data originate in a study of T cells in Graves' hyperthyroidism and ophthalmopathy. Germline lookup yields CDR1 SQVTM and CDR2 ANQGSEA. The CDR3 is 16 residues long. The J segment lost 0 bases and the V segment lost 6 bases, leaving 13 bases of the junction unmatched. A lack of ophthalmopathy progression within 18 months defined stable Graves' hyperthyroidism. Source material for PBMCs was 9 to 10 ml fresh peripheral blood. Researchers took RNA transcripts and amplified the TCR beta CDR3 regions from them. An initial round of RT-PCR targeting the TCR CDR3 relied on the HTBI primer set. Each CDR3 protein gets one entry after TCRdb re-called the multiplex PCR reads with MiXCR. The table has approximately 200,000 distinct CDR3 sequences, around 16% seen once.

The TCR was taken from a man aged 35 to 55 with Graves' hyperthyroidism. The V gene is TRBV29-1, the J gene TRBJ1-1, with TRBD1 matching over 7 bases. The sample consisted of blood. The CDR3 loop is CSVAWTGRTVNTEAFF. The DNA for the CDR3 is TGCAGCGTAGCCTGGACAGGCCGAACTGTGAACACTGAAGCTTTCTTT.